The rows below give T cell receptor beta chains drawn from one sample of a study of cytomegalovirus exposure and HLA in healthy donors. Clones were read by immunoSEQ multiplex PCR, and TCRdb kept only the in-frame ones, dropping some. Of 110,000 or so clones in the sample, 70% to 85% were seen once. The specimen sequenced was PBMCs. These receptors were obtained from a woman in her 50s in good health and CMV-seropositive. The CDR3 runs from the conserved cysteine through the conserved F or W. Fields, in order: J gene, CDR3 length, V gene, CDR3 protein.

TRBJ2-5 | 16 | TRBV18 | CASSPLAGGVQETQYF
TRBJ2-1 | 18 | TRBV5-6 | CASSSLAGGPMSYNEQFF
TRBJ2-3 | 14 | TRBV7-3 | CASSWGENTDTQYF
TRBJ1-5 | 15 | TRBV7-6 | CASSLGTGADQPQHF
TRBJ2-5 | 14 | TRBV7-2 | CASSLRGRRETQYF
TRBJ2-5 | 16 | TRBV11-2 | CASSLYETSDLETQYF
TRBJ1-5 | 14 | TRBV28 | CASSLDSSNQPQHF
TRBJ1-1 | 12 | TRBV10-3 | CAIKTANTEAFF
TRBJ1-1 | 15 | TRBV5-1 | CASSLGPDRGTEAFF
TRBJ2-7 | 15 | TRBV7-8 | CASSLSLVATYEQYF
TRBJ1-4 | 15 | TRBV19 | CASSPQVSTNEKLFF
TRBJ2-7 | 15 | TRBV4-3 | CASSQARGQAYEQYF
TRBJ2-7 | 16 | TRBV7-2 | CASSLDSGGVYYEQYF
TRBJ1-1 | 13 | TRBV7-9 | CASSPRVMGEAFF
TRBJ2-7 | 15 | TRBV7-2 | CASSFGTSVYYEQYF
TRBJ1-3 | 15 | TRBV9 | CASSVSGGVGNTIYF
TRBJ2-1 | 14 | TRBV5-4 | CASSPGGRYNEQFF
TRBJ2-7 | 15 | TRBV6-6 | CASSYAEGLGDEQYF
- | 14 | TRBV6-5 | CASRRTSGTYEQYF
TRBJ1-1 | 14 | TRBV6-5 | CASSTGPENTEAFF
TRBJ1-1 | 13 | TRBV7-2 | CASSFQQVTEAFF
TRBJ2-7 | 14 | TRBV4-1 | CASSQVGGFYEQYF
TRBJ1-5 | 15 | TRBV19 | CASRQEQGSNQPQHF
TRBJ2-5 | 15 | TRBV5-4 | CASSQSRDRQETQYF
TRBJ1-1 | 14 | TRBV30 | CASALAGIKTEAFF
TRBJ1-1 | 13 | TRBV30 | CAWSAAGATEAFF
TRBJ1-2 | 12 | TRBV6-1 | CASSEIGVGYTF
TRBJ1-1 | 12 | TRBV30 | CAWSEQGAEAFF
TRBJ2-7 | 13 | TRBV27 | CASSSLGANEQYF
TRBJ2-1 | 13 | TRBV27 | CASRGQGDNEQFF
TRBJ2-3 | 15 | TRBV30 | CAWSGTSGGTDTQYF
TRBJ1-4 | 16 | TRBV28 | CASSLPPAGGNEKLFF
TRBJ2-1 | 11 | TRBV14 | CASSFNNEQFF
TRBJ2-5 | 18 | TRBV5-8 | CASSLIGVPGALGETQYF
TRBJ2-5 | 13 | TRBV5-4 | CASTLRGLETQYF
TRBJ1-5 | 14 | TRBV6-5 | CASSYSAAGQPQHF
TRBJ2-2 | 18 | TRBV5-1 | CASSHPIGTGLYAGELFF
TRBJ2-5 | 13 | TRBV5-4 | CASSLAPGETQYF
TRBJ1-6 | 13 | TRBV5-1 | CASQGAENSPLHF
TRBJ1-1 | 16 | TRBV7-2 | CASSLVGGSQETEAFF
TRBJ2-7 | 16 | TRBV29-1 | CSVRPSAAGGAYEQYF
TRBJ1-1 | 14 | TRBV6-4 | CASKEDRDNTEAFF
TRBJ2-1 | 14 | TRBV28 | CASSLVGGRNEQFF
TRBJ1-1 | 16 | TRBV4-2 | CASSQDWGRVNTEAFF
TRBJ2-6 | 17 | TRBV27 | CASSLIPAGTGANVLTF
TRBJ2-2 | 20 | TRBV9 | CASSVTPTWDMGANTGELFF
TRBJ1-3 | 15 | TRBV6-1 | CASSEGQGTGNTIYF
TRBJ1-1 | 15 | TRBV7-2 | CASSLQGALGTEAFF
TRBJ1-1 | 15 | TRBV7-2 | CASSIKQGGGTEAFF
TRBJ1-1 | 13 | TRBV28 | CASRTTANTEAFF
TRBJ1-1 | 13 | TRBV11-2 | CASSLSDSTEAFF
TRBJ1-1 | 15 | TRBV11-3 | CASSPRGTGDTEAFF
TRBJ2-1 | 17 | TRBV7-8 | CASSVNVAGSTYNEQFF
TRBJ1-1 | 12 | TRBV28 | CATRTGTGLAFF
TRBJ1-2 | 16 | TRBV18 | CASSPPVAGGLYGYTF